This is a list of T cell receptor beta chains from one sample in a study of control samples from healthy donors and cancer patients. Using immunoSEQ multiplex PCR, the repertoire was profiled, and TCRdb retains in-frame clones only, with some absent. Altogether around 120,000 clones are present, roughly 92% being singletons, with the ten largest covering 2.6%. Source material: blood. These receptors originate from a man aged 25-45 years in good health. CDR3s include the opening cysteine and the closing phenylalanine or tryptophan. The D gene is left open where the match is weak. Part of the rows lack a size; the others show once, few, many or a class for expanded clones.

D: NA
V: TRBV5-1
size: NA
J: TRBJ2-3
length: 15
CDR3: CASSLRSLGTDTQYF
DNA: TGCGCCAGCAGCCTACGATCACTAGGCACAGATACGCAGTATTTT

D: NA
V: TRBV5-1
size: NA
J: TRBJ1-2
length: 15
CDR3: CASSLPDRSTSGYTF
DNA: TGCGCCAGCAGCTTGCCCGACAGATCCACGTCTGGCTACACCTTC

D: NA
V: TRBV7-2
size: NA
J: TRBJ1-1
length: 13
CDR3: CASSLGGRPEAFF
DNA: TGTGCCAGCAGCTTAGGAGGGAGACCTGAAGCTTTCTTT

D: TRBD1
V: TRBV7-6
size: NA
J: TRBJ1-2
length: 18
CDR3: CASSLVSGQGAFHYGYTF
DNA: TGTGCCAGCAGCTTAGTCTCGGGACAGGGGGCTTTTCACTATGGCTACACCTTC

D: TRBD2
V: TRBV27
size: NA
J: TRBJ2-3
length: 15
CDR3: CASSPLRGVGDTQYF
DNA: TGTGCCAGCAGTCCCCTCCGGGGGGTCGGAGATACGCAGTATTTT

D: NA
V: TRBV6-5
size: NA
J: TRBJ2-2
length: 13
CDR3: CASSYWYTGELFF
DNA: TGTGCCAGCAGTTACTGGTACACCGGGGAGCTGTTTTTT

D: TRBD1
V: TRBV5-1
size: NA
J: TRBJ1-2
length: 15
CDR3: CASSLEGQGLYGYTF
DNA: TGCGCCAGCAGCTTGGAGGGACAGGGCCTTTATGGCTACACCTTC

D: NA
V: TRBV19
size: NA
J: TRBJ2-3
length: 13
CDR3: CAIRGDSTDTQYF
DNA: TGTGCCATTCGGGGAGACAGCACAGATACGCAGTATTTT

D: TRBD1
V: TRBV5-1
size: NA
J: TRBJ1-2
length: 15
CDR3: CASSQGQGGAESYTF
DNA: TGCGCCAGCAGCCAGGGACAGGGGGGCGCTGAGAGCTACACCTTC

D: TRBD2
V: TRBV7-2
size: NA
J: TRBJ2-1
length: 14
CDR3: CASSALAGYNEQFF
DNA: TGTGCCAGCAGCGCCCTAGCGGGGTACAATGAGCAGTTCTTC

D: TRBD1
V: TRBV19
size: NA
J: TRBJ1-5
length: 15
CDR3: CASRADRGGNQPQHF
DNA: TGTGCCAGTAGGGCGGACAGGGGAGGCAATCAGCCCCAGCATTTT

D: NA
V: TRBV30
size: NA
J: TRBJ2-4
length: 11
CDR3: CAWSSVGLLSF
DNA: TGTGCCTGGAGTTCGGTGGGCCTGTTGAGTTTC

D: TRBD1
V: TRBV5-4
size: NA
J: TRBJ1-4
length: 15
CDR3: CASSLEQGAGEKLFF
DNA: TGTGCCAGCAGCCTAGAACAGGGGGCCGGAGAAAAACTGTTTTTT

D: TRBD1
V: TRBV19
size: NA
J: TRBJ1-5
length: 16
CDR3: CASSIRTGHGNQPQHF
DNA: TGTGCCAGTAGTATACGGACAGGGCATGGCAATCAGCCCCAGCATTTT

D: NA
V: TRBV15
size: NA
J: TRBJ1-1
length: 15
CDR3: CATSRETSYGTEAFF
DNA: TGTGCCACCAGCAGAGAAACCTCCTATGGCACTGAAGCTTTCTTT

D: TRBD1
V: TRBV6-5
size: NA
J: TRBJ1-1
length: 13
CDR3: CASRGGGNTEAFF
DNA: TGTGCCAGCAGAGGAGGGGGCAACACTGAAGCTTTCTTT

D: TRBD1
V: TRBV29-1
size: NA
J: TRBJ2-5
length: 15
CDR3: CSALAGGGEGETQYF
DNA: TGCAGCGCCCTGGCAGGGGGCGGGGAAGGAGAGACCCAGTACTTC

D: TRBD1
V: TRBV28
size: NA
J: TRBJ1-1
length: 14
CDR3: CASRSPGGYTEAFF
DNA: TGTGCCAGCAGGAGCCCAGGGGGCTACACTGAAGCTTTCTTT

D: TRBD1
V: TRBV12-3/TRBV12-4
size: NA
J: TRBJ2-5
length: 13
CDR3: CASSDTGGETQYF
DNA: TGTGCCAGCAGTGACACAGGGGGAGAGACCCAGTACTTC

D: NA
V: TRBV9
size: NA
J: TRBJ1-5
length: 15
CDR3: CASSVGSQGDQPQHF
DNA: TGTGCCAGCAGCGTAGGTAGCCAGGGTGATCAGCCCCAGCATTTT

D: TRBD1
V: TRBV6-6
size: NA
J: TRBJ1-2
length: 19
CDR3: CASSRGTGAVGLGAYGYTF
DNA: TGTGCCAGCAGTCGCGGGACAGGAGCTGTGGGTTTAGGAGCCTATGGCTACACCTTC

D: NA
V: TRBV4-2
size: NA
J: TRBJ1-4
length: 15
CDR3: CASSQDPKGNEKLFF
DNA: TGTGCCAGCAGCCAAGATCCGAAGGGGAATGAAAAACTGTTTTTT

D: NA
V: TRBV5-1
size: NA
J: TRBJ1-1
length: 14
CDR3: CASSLAPGSTEAFF
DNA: TGCGCCAGCAGCTTGGCGCCTGGTAGCACTGAAGCTTTCTTT

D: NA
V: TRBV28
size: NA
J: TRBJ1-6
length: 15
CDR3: CASSLLAGDASPLHF
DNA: TGTGCCAGCAGTTTACTTGCAGGGGACGCATCACCCCTCCACTTT

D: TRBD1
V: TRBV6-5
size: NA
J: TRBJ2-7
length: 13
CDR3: CASSSTGAYEQYF
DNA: TGTGCCAGCAGTTCGACAGGGGCCTACGAGCAGTACTTC

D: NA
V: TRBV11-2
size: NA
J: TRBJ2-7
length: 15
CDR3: CASSLDRQVSHEQYF
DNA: TGTGCCAGCAGCTTAGATCGCCAGGTATCACACGAGCAGTACTTC

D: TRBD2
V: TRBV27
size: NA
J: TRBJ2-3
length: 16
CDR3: CASSLLAGRRTDTQYF
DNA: TGTGCCAGCAGTCTCCTAGCGGGGCGTCGCACAGATACGCAGTATTTT

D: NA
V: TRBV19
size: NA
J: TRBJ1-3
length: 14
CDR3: CASSATSSGNTIYF
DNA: TGTGCCAGTAGTGCCACTTCCTCTGGAAACACCATATATTTT

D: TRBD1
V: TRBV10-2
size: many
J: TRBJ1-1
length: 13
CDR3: CARPDRGGKEAFF
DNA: TGCGCCAGACCTGACAGGGGGGGAAAGGAAGCTTTCTTT

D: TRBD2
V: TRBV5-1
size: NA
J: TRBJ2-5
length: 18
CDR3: CASSSGLAALFGAETQYF
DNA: TGCGCCAGCAGCTCGGGACTAGCGGCACTCTTCGGGGCAGAGACCCAGTACTTC

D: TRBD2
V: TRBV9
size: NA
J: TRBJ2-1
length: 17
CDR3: CASSLGPTSPPEVEQFF
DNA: TGTGCCAGCAGTTTAGGGCCGACTAGCCCTCCAGAGGTTGAGCAGTTCTTC

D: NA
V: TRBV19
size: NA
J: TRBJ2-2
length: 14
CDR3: CASRTGEVFRELFF
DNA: TGTGCCAGTAGGACTGGGGAGGTTTTCCGGGAGCTGTTTTTT

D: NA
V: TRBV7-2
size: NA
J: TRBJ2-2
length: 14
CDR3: CASTSRGANGELFF
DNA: TGTGCCAGCACCTCAAGGGGGGCCAACGGGGAGCTGTTTTTT